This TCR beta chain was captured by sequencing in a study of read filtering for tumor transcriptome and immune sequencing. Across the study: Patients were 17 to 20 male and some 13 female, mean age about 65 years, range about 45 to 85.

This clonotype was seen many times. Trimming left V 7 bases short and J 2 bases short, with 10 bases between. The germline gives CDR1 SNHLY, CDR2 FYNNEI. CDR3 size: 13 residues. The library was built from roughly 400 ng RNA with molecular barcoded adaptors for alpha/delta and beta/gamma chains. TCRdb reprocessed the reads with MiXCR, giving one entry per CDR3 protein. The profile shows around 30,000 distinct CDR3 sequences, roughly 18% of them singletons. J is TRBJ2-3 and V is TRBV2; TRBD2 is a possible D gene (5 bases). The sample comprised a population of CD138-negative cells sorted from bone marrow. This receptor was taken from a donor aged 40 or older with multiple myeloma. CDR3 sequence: CASIEGATDTQYF. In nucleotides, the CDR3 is TGTGCCAGCATCGAGGGTGCCACAGATACGCAGTATTTT.